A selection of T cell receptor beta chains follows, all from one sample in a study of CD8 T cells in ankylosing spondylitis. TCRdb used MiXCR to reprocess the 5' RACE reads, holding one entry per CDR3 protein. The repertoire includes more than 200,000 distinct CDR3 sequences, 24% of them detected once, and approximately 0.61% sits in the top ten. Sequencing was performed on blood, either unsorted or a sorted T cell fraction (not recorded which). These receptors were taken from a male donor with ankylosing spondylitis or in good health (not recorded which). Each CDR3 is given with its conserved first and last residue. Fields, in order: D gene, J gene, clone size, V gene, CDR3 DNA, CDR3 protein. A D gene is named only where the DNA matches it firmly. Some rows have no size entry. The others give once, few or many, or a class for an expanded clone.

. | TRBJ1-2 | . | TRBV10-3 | TGTGCCATCGGCCGGGACGGCGGAGGTGGCTACACCTTC | CAIGRDGGGGYTF
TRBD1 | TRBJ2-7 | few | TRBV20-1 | TGCAGTGCCCGGACAGGGGGCGCGGTTGGCGAGCAGTACTTC | CSARTGGAVGEQYF
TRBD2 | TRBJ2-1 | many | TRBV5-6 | TGTGCCAGCAGCGCTGGACTAGCGGGGGGGCCGGGGTACAATGAGCAGTTCTTC | CASSAGLAGGPGYNEQFF
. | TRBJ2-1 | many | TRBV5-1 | TGCGCCAGCAGCTTAGGACCGACAGAGAACAATGAGCAGTTCTTC | CASSLGPTENNEQFF
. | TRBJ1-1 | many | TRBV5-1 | TGCGCCAGCAGCTTGGAGCTGAACACTGAAGCTTTCTTT | CASSLELNTEAFF
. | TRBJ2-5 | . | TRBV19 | TGTGCCAGTACCGCGGTGGGGGCAGAGACCCAGTACTTC | CASTAVGAETQYF
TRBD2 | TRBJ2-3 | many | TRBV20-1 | TGCAGTGCTCCCGTAGCGGGGGGCGGGACAGATACGCAGTATTTT | CSAPVAGGGTDTQYF
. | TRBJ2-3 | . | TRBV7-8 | TGTGCCAGCAGCTGGGCCGGGGGAGATACGCAGTATTTT | CASSWAGGDTQYF
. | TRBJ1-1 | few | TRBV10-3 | TGTGCCATCTGGAACGCTGGCACTGAAGCTTTCTTT | CAIWNAGTEAFF
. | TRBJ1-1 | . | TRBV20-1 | TGCAGTGCGAGGACAGACGGAGCTTTCTTT | CSARTDGAFF
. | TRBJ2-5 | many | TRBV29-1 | TGCAGCGTTTGGGTGGAGACCCAGTACTTC | CSVWVETQYF
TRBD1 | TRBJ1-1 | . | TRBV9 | TGTGCCAGCAGCGTAGCAGACGGGACAGGGCGGCGGCATACGGTAGCTTTCTTT | CASSVADGTGRRHTVAFF
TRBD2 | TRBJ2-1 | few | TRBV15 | TGTGCCACCAGCAGAGGGGCTAGCGGGGGGGTTTACAATGAGCAGTTCTTC | CATSRGASGGVYNEQFF
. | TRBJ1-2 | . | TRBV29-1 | TGCAGCGTTGGACCGGCGGACTATGGCTACACCTTC | CSVGPADYGYTF
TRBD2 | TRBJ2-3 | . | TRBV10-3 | TGTGCCATCAACCCTGGGTTAGCGGGGGGCGGTGGCGTCACAGATACGCAGTATTTT | CAINPGLAGGGGVTDTQYF
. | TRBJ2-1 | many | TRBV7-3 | TGTGCCAGCAGCGCCGCCGGGGCCCAGTACAATGAGCAGTTCTTC | CASSAAGAQYNEQFF
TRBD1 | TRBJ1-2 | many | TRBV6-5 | TGTGCCAGCAGTCGACAGGGGCAAGGCTACACCTTC | CASSRQGQGYTF
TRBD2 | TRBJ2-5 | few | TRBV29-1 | TGCAGCGGTCGGGGGGGAGCTCAAGAGACCCAGTACTTC | CSGRGGAQETQYF